The 28 T cell receptor beta chains given below trace back to one sample, sequenced in a study of cytomegalovirus exposure and HLA in healthy donors. PCR primers comprised 60 Vbeta and 13 Jbeta primers. The table came from immunoSEQ multiplex PCR; TCRdb's copy has only in-frame clones and leaves some out. The specimen's table records approximately 120,000 clones. The specimen sequenced was PBMCs. Receptor source: a young man in good health and CMV-seronegative.

The gene calls are TRBV18 and TRBJ1-5; TRBD1 is a possible D gene (6 bases). The CDR3 consists of 18 residues. V lost 4 bases to trimming and J lost 4 bases, with 23 bases between them. The germline V gene encodes CDR1 KGHSH and CDR2 LQKENI. CDR3 protein: CASSREEQGAGGNQPQHF. In DNA form, the CDR3 reads TGTGCCAGCTCACGAGAAGAACAGGGCGCGGGAGGAAATCAGCCCCAGCATTTT.

The rearrangement uses TRBV5-1 and TRBJ2-5; 7 bases match TRBD1. CDR3 length: 14 amino acids. V shed 1 base, J shed 5 bases, and the junction held 5 bases outside the gene matches. CDR1 is SGHRS and CDR2 is YFSETQ in the germline V gene. Written as DNA, the CDR3 is TGCGCCAGCAGCTTGCAGGGGGTGAGGGAGACCCAGTACTTC. It yields the protein CASSLQGVRETQYF.

V and J are TRBV7-2 and TRBJ2-1, with TRBD2 matching over 8 bases. V was clipped by 4 bases and J by 1 base; unmatched bases: 3. The CDR3 has 15 amino acids. Germline V CDR1 and CDR2: SGHTA, FQGNSA. The CDR3 DNA reads as TGTGCCAGCAGCTCACTAGCGGTGTCCTACAATGAGCAGTTCTTC. Its protein product is CASSSLAVSYNEQFF.

The V and J genes are TRBV7-9 and TRBJ1-1; D call uncertain. The germline gives CDR1 SEHNR, CDR2 FQNEAQ (reference sequence). V was pared by 3 bases and J by 1 base, with 6 bases between. The CDR3 runs to 13 residues. The chain's CDR3 is CASSFAENTEAFF. In nucleotides, the CDR3 is TGTGCCAGCAGCTTTGCGGAGAACACTGAAGCTTTCTTT.

This chain joins TRBV7-2 and TRBJ1-1; TRBD1 might be the D (5 bases). V lost 0 bases and J lost 0, with 8 bases in between. This CDR3 is built from 15 residues. Germline-derived CDR1 and CDR2 are SGHTA and FQGNSA. The CDR3 loop is CASSLAAGLNTEAFF. In DNA form, the CDR3 reads TGTGCCAGCAGCTTAGCGGCAGGGCTGAACACTGAAGCTTTCTTT.

CDR3 bases: TGTGCCAGCAGAATAATACAGGCCCCGGGCACTGAAGCTTTCTTT. Its protein product is CASRIIQAPGTEAFF. V gene TRBV6-1 combines with J gene TRBJ1-1; weak D call: TRBD1 (5 bases). Per the germline V gene, CDR1 is MNHNS and CDR2 is SASEGT. This CDR3 region has 15 residues. The ends were cut back, 6 bases at V and 4 bases at J, with 18 bases in the middle.

The chain combines TRBV5-4 with TRBJ2-7; a possible D gene is TRBD1 (6 bases). Deletions cut 7 bases from V and 2 bases from J, with 19 bases between. From germline, CDR1 is SGHNT and CDR2 YYREEE (reference sequence). The CDR3 sequence is 15 residues long. In DNA, the CDR3 is TGTGCCAGCGTGAACCGGGACATAAACCCCTACGAGCAGTACTTC. This sequence encodes CASVNRDINPYEQYF.

The chain combines TRBV28 with TRBJ2-1; 9 nucleotides match TRBD2. Per the germline V gene, CDR1 is MDHEN and CDR2 is SYDVKM. Trimming cost V 2 bases and J 4 bases; bases outside gene matches: 3. The length of the CDR3 is 15 residues. In DNA form, the CDR3 reads TGTGCCAGCAGTTTACTAGCGGGAACTTACAATGAGCAGTTCTTC. Amino acids: CASSLLAGTYNEQFF. The whole variable domain, filled in from reference TRBV28 and TRBJ2-1, reads DVKVTQSSRYLVKRTGEKVFLECVQDMDHENMFWYRQDPGLGLRLIYFSYDVKMKEKGDIPEGYSVSREKKERFSLILESASTNQTSMYLCASSLLAGTYNEQFFGPGTRLTVL.

This chain connects TRBV10-3 to TRBJ2-3, with TRBD2 as a possible D gene (5 bases). The CDR3 is made up of 13 amino acids. Germline CDR1 reads ENHRY; CDR2 reads SYGVKD. Trimming stripped 9 bases from V and 5 bases from J, with 15 bases between. Written as DNA, the CDR3 is TGTGCCATAGACGAGGGAGTGGGAGATACGCAGTATTTT. It codes for CAIDEGVGDTQYF.

Here the CDR3 DNA reads TGTGCCAGTAGTTCCGGGACAGACTTCCTTAGCAATCAGCCCCAGCATTTT. It encodes CASSSGTDFLSNQPQHF. This chain links TRBV19 with TRBJ1-5, with TRBD1 identical over 7 bases. CDR3 length: 17 residues. V lost 5 bases to trimming and J lost 0 bases; unmatched junction nucleotides: 10. The germline gives CDR1 LNHDA, CDR2 SQIVND (reference sequence). Full variable domain (missing parts from reference TRBV19 and TRBJ1-5): DGGITQSPKYLFRKEGQNVTLSCEQNLNHDAMYWYRQDPGQGLRLIYYSQIVNDFQKGDIAEGYSVSREKKESFPLTVTSAQKNPTAFYLCASSSGTDFLSNQPQHFGDGTRLSIL.

The V gene is TRBV7-9, the J gene TRBJ1-2, with a weak D call TRBD1 (6 bases). Trimming took 3 bases from V and 2 from J, leaving 10 bases between them. Germline values: CDR1 SEHNR, CDR2 FQNEAQ (reference sequence). The CDR3 is 14 amino acids. This chain's CDR3 is CASSLTGSNYGYTF. The CDR3 DNA sequence: TGTGCCAGCAGCTTGACAGGATCGAACTATGGCTACACCTTC.

The chain combines TRBV25-1 with TRBJ1-4; D is perhaps TRBD1 (5 bases). Trimming removed 5 bases from V and 1 base from J, with 14 bases in between. The CDR3 totals 16 residues. The germline CDR1 and CDR2 sequences are MGHDK and SYGVNS. In DNA, the CDR3 is TGTGCCAGCAGTTCCGGGGGTGAAGGAACTAATGAAAAACTGTTTTTT. Protein: CASSSGGEGTNEKLFF.

The genes are TRBV5-6 and TRBJ2-7, with TRBD2 matching 12 bases. This CDR3 spans 18 amino acids. J was trimmed by 6 bases and V by 10 bases; bases with no gene match: 23. Germline CDR1 is SGHDT and CDR2 is YYEEEE. The CDR3 DNA reads TGTGCCCCCAGGTTGGGGCTAGCGGGAGGGTGGTTATCCGTCGAGCAGTACTTC. Translated: CAPRLGLAGGWLSVEQYF. The variable domain in full, completed from reference TRBV5-6 and TRBJ2-7, reads DAGVTQSPTHLIKTRGQQVTLRCSPKSGHDTVSWYQQALGQGPQFIFQYYEEEERQRGNFPDRFSGHQFPNYSSELNVNALLLGDSALYLCAPRLGLAGGWLSVEQYFGPGTRLTVT.

The chain uses TRBV25-1 and TRBJ2-7, with 8 bases that match TRBD1. This CDR3 spans 14 amino acids. CDR1 MGHDK and CDR2 SYGVNS come from the germline V gene. After removal of 5 bases from V and 2 bases from J, the junction contained 5 bases not matched to a gene. This CDR3 is CASSLGQAPYEQYF. CDR3 in DNA: TGTGCCAGCAGTCTGGGACAGGCTCCCTACGAGCAGTACTTC.

This chain joins TRBV18 and TRBJ1-2; D might be TRBD1 (6 bases). This CDR3 comprises 14 residues. V was clipped by 2 bases and J by 7 bases, with 14 bases between them. Germline V gives CDR1 KGHSH, CDR2 LQKENI. The CDR3 protein is CASSPEGQGSGYTF. The CDR3, as DNA: TGTGCCAGCTCACCAGAAGGTCAGGGGTCTGGCTACACCTTC.

The rearrangement joins TRBV6-1 to TRBJ1-2; D is perhaps TRBD1 (5 bases). Germline assignment: CDR1 MNHNS and CDR2 SASEGT. Trimming took 2 bases from V and 8 from J, leaving 9 bases between them. This CDR3 has 12 amino acids. The chain's CDR3 is CASSEWGRGYTF. The CDR3 DNA reads as TGTGCCAGCAGTGAATGGGGGAGGGGCTACACCTTC.

The chain recombines TRBV6-5 with TRBJ1-1; D perhaps matches TRBD1 (5 bases). Trimming left V 0 bases short and J 1 base short, with 9 bases between. This CDR3 is built from 15 residues. Germline V gene lookup returns CDR1 MNHEY and CDR2 SVGAGI. CDR3 nucleotide sequence: TGTGCCAGCAGTTACTCGGGGGGGACGAACACTGAAGCTTTCTTT. Translation gives CASSYSGGTNTEAFF.

The chain is built from TRBV5-1 and TRBJ1-1; TRBD1 matches 7 bases. Unmatched junction bases numbered 15, after V lost 4 bases and J lost 9 bases. The germline gives CDR1 SGHRS, CDR2 YFSETQ. CDR3 length: 15 amino acids. CDR3: CASSDQTGTSQKAFF. In nucleotides, the CDR3 is TGCGCCAGCAGCGATCAGACAGGGACCTCTCAGAAAGCTTTCTTT.

The rearrangement links TRBV29-1 to TRBJ2-7, with 7 bases identical to TRBD1. The CDR3 contains 16 residues. Germline V CDR1 and CDR2: SQVTM, ANQGSEA. The V gene end was trimmed by 1 base and the J gene end by 3 bases; junction bases not matched to a gene: 12. The CDR3 loop is CSVEGSLGTARYEQYF. The CDR3 DNA sequence: TGCAGCGTTGAAGGGTCGTTAGGGACAGCCCGCTACGAGCAGTACTTC.

The chain joins TRBV4-1 to TRBJ1-1, with D perhaps TRBD1 (5 bases). V dropped 8 bases and J dropped 0 bases, with 13 bases sitting between them. This CDR3 is built from 14 residues. The V gene's germline CDR1 is MGHRA and CDR2 YSYEKL. The CDR3 sequence is CASAKGLLNTEAFF. DNA for the CDR3: TGCGCCAGCGCCAAGGGGCTGCTGAACACTGAAGCTTTCTTT.

The chain uses TRBV7-2 and TRBJ2-2, with TRBD2 matching 16 bases. The CDR3 spans 19 residues. In germline, CDR1 is SGHTA, CDR2 FQGNSA. The J segment lost 7 bases and the V segment lost 5 bases, leaving 13 bases of the junction unmatched. The CDR3 region is CASSLTPGLAGGPGGELFF. The CDR3, as DNA: TGTGCCAGCAGCCTCACACCGGGACTAGCGGGAGGGCCAGGCGGGGAGCTGTTTTTT.

This chain uses TRBV2 with TRBJ2-2, with TRBD2 matching over 8 bases. After removal of 4 bases from V and 4 bases from J, the junction contained 5 bases not matched to a gene. CDR3 size: 15 residues. Germline CDR1 and CDR2: SNHLY and FYNNEI. The CDR3 DNA follows: TGTGCCAGCAGTGGTAGCGGGGAGGGCACCGGGGAGCTGTTTTTT. It is translated as CASSGSGEGTGELFF. The variable domain in full, completed from reference TRBV2 and TRBJ2-2, reads EPEVTQTPSHQVTQMGQEVILRCVPISNHLYFYWYRQILGQKVEFLVSFYNNEISEKSEIFDDQFSVERPDGSNFTLKIRSTKLEDSAMYFCASSGSGEGTGELFFGEGSRLTVL.

V usage is TRBV15 and J usage is TRBJ2-2, with D perhaps TRBD2 (6 bases). CDR3 length equals 20 residues. Trimming shortened V by 3 bases and J by 4 bases, and 27 bases separated the two germline ends. Germline V gene lookup returns CDR1 LNHNV and CDR2 YYDKDF (reference sequence). The CDR3 protein is CATSRVPARAGLAFTGELFF. The CDR3 bases are TGTGCCACCAGCAGGGTACCCGCACGGGCGGGATTAGCTTTCACCGGGGAGCTGTTTTTT.

The gene calls are TRBV18 and TRBJ1-2, with 12 nucleotides matching TRBD1. CDR3 size: 15 residues. V lost 4 bases, J lost 8 bases, and 8 bases stayed unmatched. Germline-derived CDR1 and CDR2 are KGHSH and LQKENI. The CDR3 protein is CASSRDRDRGLGYTF. The CDR3 DNA follows: TGTGCCAGCTCACGAGACCGGGACAGGGGGCTGGGCTACACCTTC. Variable domain in full (rest from reference TRBV18 and TRBJ1-2): NAGVMQNPRHLVRRRGQEARLRCSPMKGHSHVYWYRQLPEEGLKFMVYLQKENIIDESGMPKERFSAEFPKEGPSILRIQQVVRGDSAAYFCASSRDRDRGLGYTFGSGTRLTVV.

CDR3 bases: TGTGCCAGCACCTACTCCCCCGGGTCCCGGGAAGGAAACACCATATATTTT. Protein sequence: CASTYSPGSREGNTIYF. This chain uses TRBV11-3 with TRBJ1-3, with D uncertain. Germline CDR1 is SGHNT and CDR2 is YENEEA. Trimming removed 7 bases at V and 4 bases at J, with 23 bases between. CDR3 size: 17 residues.

The rearrangement joins TRBV14 to TRBJ1-3; possibly TRBD1 for D (5 bases). This CDR3 contains 17 residues. The germline V and J ends were trimmed by 1 base and 0 bases, with 13 bases remaining between them. Germline CDR1 SGHDN, CDR2 FVKESK. CDR3 amino acids: CASSQVVGGFSGNTIYF. The CDR3 DNA reads TGTGCCAGCAGCCAAGTCGTGGGGGGATTCTCTGGAAACACCATATATTTT.

The chain has TRBV9 and TRBJ1-1; a possible D gene is TRBD1 (6 bases). The CDR3 length is 15 residues. With 0 bases removed from V and 1 base from J, the gap between germline ends came to 10 bases. The germline gives CDR1 SGDLS, CDR2 YYNGEE. The CDR3 DNA reads as TGTGCCAGCAGCGTAGCTACGACAGGGAACACTGAAGCTTTCTTT. Its protein is CASSVATTGNTEAFF.

This chain joins TRBV11-3 and TRBJ1-1; D gene unclear. V dropped 0 bases and J dropped 1 base, with 3 bases sitting between them. Germline V gene lookup returns CDR1 SGHNT and CDR2 YENEEA. The CDR3 is 13 amino acids. CDR3 amino acids: CASSLERNTEAFF. CDR3 in DNA: TGTGCCAGCAGCTTAGAGCGGAACACTGAAGCTTTCTTT.